Shown below are 22 T cell receptor beta chains from a single sample sequenced in a study of shared clonotypes between healthy human individuals. The repertoire was sequenced with immunoSEQ multiplex PCR; TCRdb's copy has only in-frame clones and lacks some. The table includes 1.4 million to 1.5 million clones, roughly 97% detected once. Sample: naive CD4+ T cells sorted from blood. The subset here: CD45RA+ positively selected. Receptors originate from a young man in good health.

The gene calls are TRBV11-3 and TRBJ2-1; possible D gene TRBD1, 6 bases. The germline gives CDR1 SGHNT, CDR2 YENEEA. CDR3 size: 13 residues. The V gene lost 4 bases and the J gene lost 4 bases, with 8 bases spanning the gap. CDR3 bases: TGTGCCAGCAGCTCGGACAGTTACAATGAGCAGTTCTTC. Encoded protein: CASSSDSYNEQFF.

The rearrangement uses TRBV7-6 and TRBJ2-7; 7 bases map to TRBD1. The length of the CDR3 is 13 residues. Germline V CDR1 and CDR2: SGHVS, FNYEAQ. V shed 3 bases, J shed 5 bases, and the junction held 4 bases outside the gene matches. CDR3 bases: TGTGCCAGCAGCTTCACGACAGGGAACGAGCAGTACTTC. Translated, it gives CASSFTTGNEQYF.

The chain links TRBV9 to TRBJ1-1; no clear D. V shed 0 bases and J shed 8 bases, with 14 bases lying between them. CDR1 and CDR2 from the germline V gene are SGDLS and YYNGEE. The CDR3 runs to 14 residues. The DNA for the CDR3 is TGTGCCAGCAGCGTAGCTTCGGGAGAGAAAGAAGCTTTCTTT. It encodes CASSVASGEKEAFF.

This clone has only one observation. This chain links TRBV6-1 with TRBJ1-1; no reliable D call. CDR3 size: 15 residues. Germline CDR1 and CDR2: MNHNS and SASEGT. V lost 2 bases to trimming and J lost 6 bases, with 16 bases between them. CDR3 amino acids: CASSETRYFYSEAFF. CDR3 DNA: TGTGCCAGCAGTGAAACCAGGTATTTTTACTCTGAAGCTTTCTTT.

The chain has TRBV5-1 and TRBJ1-3; 8 bases map to TRBD1. Unmatched junction bases numbered 5, after V lost 6 bases and J lost 3 bases. CDR3 length equals 14 residues. Germline CDR1 SGHRS, CDR2 YFSETQ. The CDR3 spells CASMEGTGGNTIYF. The CDR3 DNA reads as TGCGCCAGCATGGAGGGGACAGGTGGAAACACCATATATTTT.

The chain couples TRBV5-1 to TRBJ2-5; 7 bases match TRBD1. This CDR3 has 15 residues. CDR1 is SGHRS and CDR2 is YFSETQ in the germline V gene. Losses at the gene ends were 4 bases for V and 2 bases for J; bases not matched to a gene: 8. In nucleotides, the CDR3 is TGCGCCAGCAGCCAAATACCGGGACAGCAAGAGACCCAGTACTTC. Translating gives CASSQIPGQQETQYF.

CDR3 loop: CSVGGQGAGYNEQFF. The DNA of the CDR3 is TGCAGCGTTGGAGGACAGGGCGCAGGTTACAATGAGCAGTTCTTC. The chain joins TRBV29-1 to TRBJ2-1, with 8 positions matching TRBD1. V lost 4 bases to trimming and J lost 4 bases; unmatched junction nucleotides: 9. In germline, CDR1 is SQVTM, CDR2 ANQGSEA. This CDR3 comprises 15 residues.

This clone was counted once. The same CDR3 can be traced to other DNA sequences in this sample. The J gene is TRBJ2-7, the V gene TRBV6-5; 10 bases fit TRBD2. This CDR3 region has 15 residues. Germline V lookup: CDR1 MNHEY, CDR2 SVGAGI. V dropped 6 bases and J dropped 0; count of bases not matched to a gene: 5. This CDR3 reads CASSLTSGSSYEQYF. The CDR3 nucleotides are TGTGCCAGCAGCTTGACTAGCGGGTCCTCCTACGAGCAGTACTTC.

The rearrangement links TRBV4-3 to TRBJ1-2; 8 positions agree with TRBD1. Looked up from germline, CDR1 is LGHNA and CDR2 is YSLEER. The CDR3 spans 15 residues. Losses at the gene ends were 4 bases for V and 6 bases for J; bases not matched to a gene: 10. In DNA form, the CDR3 reads TGCGCCAGCAGCCTCAGACAGGGGCTCGCTCATGGCTACACCTTC. This translates into CASSLRQGLAHGYTF.

CDR3 coding DNA: TGTGCCACCTCGGGACAGTACTTTGGCTATGGCTACACCTTC. Translating gives CATSGQYFGYGYTF. The chain combines TRBV25-1 with TRBJ1-2, with TRBD1 matching 7 bases. The trim removed 10 bases at V and 4 bases at J, leaving 12 bases unmatched. The germline CDR1 and CDR2 sequences are MGHDK and SYGVNS. There are 14 residues in the CDR3.

In DNA, the CDR3 is TGTGCCAGCAGCCGGCAAGGACAGGGAGCCTACGAGCAGTACTTC. Translation gives CASSRQGQGAYEQYF. The chain combines TRBV11-2 with TRBJ2-7; TRBD1 aligns across 8 bases. The V gene's germline CDR1 is SGHAT and CDR2 FQNNGV. CDR3 length equals 15 residues. J was trimmed by 2 bases and V by 5 bases; bases with no gene match: 8.

The chain combines TRBV4-1 with TRBJ2-3; the D is unclear. Trimming removed 0 bases from V and 7 bases from J, with 11 bases in between. This CDR3 region has 14 residues. Germline V gives CDR1 MGHRA, CDR2 YSYEKL. Here the CDR3 DNA reads TGCGCCAGCAGCCAAGATTTGGGTGGCTATACGCAGTATTTT. This codes for CASSQDLGGYTQYF.

This chain connects TRBV29-1 to TRBJ2-5; D is ambiguous. Trimming shortened V by 7 bases and J by 5 bases, and 11 bases separated the two germline ends. CDR3 size: 11 residues. Germline V gives CDR1 SQVTM, CDR2 ANQGSEA. CDR3 loop: CSGNLGETQYF. CDR3 DNA: TGCAGCGGGAACCTAGGGGAGACCCAGTACTTC.

The chain recombines TRBV6-6 with TRBJ1-1; the D gene is possibly TRBD1 (6 bases). CDR1 and CDR2 (germline): MNHNY, SVGAGI (reference sequence). The CDR3 sequence is 14 residues long. Trimming removed 5 bases at V and 0 bases at J, with 10 bases between. This CDR3 is CASSLDRLNTEAFF. The CDR3 DNA is TGTGCCAGCAGTCTAGACAGGCTGAACACTGAAGCTTTCTTT.

This CDR3 reads CASSEYLAGDEQFF. The CDR3 DNA follows: TGCGCCAGCAGTGAGTACCTAGCGGGAGATGAGCAGTTCTTC. The genes are TRBV10-1 and TRBJ2-1; 10 bases align to TRBD2. The CDR3 has 14 amino acids. Germline trimming cut 1 base from V and 8 bases from J; bases unmatched to any gene: 2. CDR1 and CDR2 from the germline V gene are WNHNN and SYGVQD (reference sequence).

In regard to this clone: This sample also contains other DNA sequences that code for the same CDR3. The gene calls are TRBV2 and TRBJ2-1; D unclear. CDR3 length: 12 residues. Trimming removed 6 bases at V and 3 bases at J, with 6 bases between. Germline CDR1 reads SNHLY; CDR2 reads FYNNEI. In nucleotides, the CDR3 is TGTGCCAGCAGCGAGGACTACAATGAGCAGTTCTTC. It is translated as CASSEDYNEQFF.

This chain links TRBV5-5 with TRBJ1-1; possibly TRBD1 for D (5 bases). The germline gives CDR1 SGHKS, CDR2 YYEKEE (reference sequence). This CDR3 comprises 15 residues. Trimming shortened V by 2 bases and J by 9 bases, and 20 bases separated the two germline ends. The CDR3 protein is CASSFRAQGDLKAFF. As DNA, the CDR3 is TGTGCCAGCAGCTTTAGGGCGCAGGGAGATCTGAAAGCTTTCTTT.

This sequence joins TRBV4-2 and TRBJ1-5; 7 positions match TRBD1. Trimming at V came to 3 bases and at J to 3 bases, leaving 11 bases not matched to a gene. Per germline, CDR1 LGHNA and CDR2 YNFKEQ. The CDR3 has 17 residues. The CDR3 sequence is CASSQIFDRENNQPQHF. The CDR3 nucleotides read TGTGCCAGCAGCCAGATCTTTGACAGGGAGAACAATCAGCCCCAGCATTTT.

The V call is TRBV18, the J call TRBJ2-1; D is possibly TRBD2 (6 bases). The germline CDR1 and CDR2 sequences are KGHSH and LQKENI. CDR3 length equals 17 residues. V lost 4 bases to trimming and J lost 0 bases, with 16 bases between them. CDR3 amino acids: CASSRRGAGSSYNEQFF. CDR3 nucleotide sequence: TGTGCCAGCTCACGCCGAGGGGCCGGGAGCTCCTACAATGAGCAGTTCTTC. Full variable domain (outside the CDR3, taken from reference TRBV18 and TRBJ2-1): NAGVMQNPRHLVRRRGQEARLRCSPMKGHSHVYWYRQLPEEGLKFMVYLQKENIIDESGMPKERFSAEFPKEGPSILRIQQVVRGDSAAYFCASSRRGAGSSYNEQFFGPGTRLTVL.

The sample holds one count of this clone. Within the sample, other DNA sequences also encode this same CDR3. This sequence joins TRBV2 and TRBJ1-5, with D maybe TRBD1 (6 bases). This CDR3 is built from 13 residues. V was shortened by 6 bases and J by 3 bases, with 9 bases between the two germline ends. Germline V gives CDR1 SNHLY, CDR2 FYNNEI. The CDR3 is CASSRGSNQPQHF. The DNA of the CDR3 is TGTGCCAGCAGCAGGGGTTCCAATCAGCCCCAGCATTTT.

This chain links TRBV7-9 with TRBJ1-2; possible D gene TRBD1, 5 bases. Deletions cut 6 bases from V and 8 bases from J, with 19 bases between. The CDR3 extends over 14 amino acids. CDR1 and CDR2 (germline): SEHNR, FQNEAQ (reference sequence). The CDR3: CASSFPRTLGGYTF. CDR3 in DNA: TGTGCCAGCAGTTTCCCCCGGACACTCGGAGGCTACACCTTC.

This chain connects TRBV10-1 to TRBJ2-5; 9 bases are shared with TRBD2. Trimming cost V 6 bases and J 5 bases; bases outside gene matches: 10. This CDR3 spans 15 amino acids. CDR1 WNHNN and CDR2 SYGVQD come from the germline V gene (reference sequence). CDR3 sequence reads: CASRISGSLRETQYF. For the CDR3, the DNA is TGCGCCAGCAGAATTAGCGGGAGCCTGCGGGAGACCCAGTACTTC.